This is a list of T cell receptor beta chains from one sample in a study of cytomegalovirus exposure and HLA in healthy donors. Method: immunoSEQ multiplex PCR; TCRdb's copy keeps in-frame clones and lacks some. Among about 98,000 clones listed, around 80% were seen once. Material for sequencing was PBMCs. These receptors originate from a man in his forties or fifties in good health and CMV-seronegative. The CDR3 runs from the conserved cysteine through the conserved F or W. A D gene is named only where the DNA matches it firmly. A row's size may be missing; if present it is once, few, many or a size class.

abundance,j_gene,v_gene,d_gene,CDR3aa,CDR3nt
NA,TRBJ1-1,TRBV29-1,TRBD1,CSVAAGQAEAFF,TGCAGCGTTGCCGCGGGACAGGCTGAAGCTTTCTTT
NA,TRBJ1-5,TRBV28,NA,CASSLNSQPQHF,TGTGCCAGCAGTTTAAACAGTCAGCCCCAGCATTTT
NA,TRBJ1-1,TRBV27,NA,CASSSFAGGTEAFF,TGTGCCAGCAGTTCTTTCGCGGGGGGCACTGAAGCTTTCTTT
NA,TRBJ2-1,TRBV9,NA,CASGREQFF,TGTGCCAGCGGGCGTGAGCAGTTCTTC
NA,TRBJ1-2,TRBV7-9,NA,CASEAWGGYTF,TGTGCCAGCGAGGCCTGGGGCGGCTACACCTTC
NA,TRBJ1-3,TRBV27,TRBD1,CASRERTGLNTIYF,TGTGCCAGCAGGGAGAGGACAGGGCTAAACACCATATATTTT
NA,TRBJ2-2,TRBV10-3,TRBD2,CAIRGTSGTMNTGELFF,TGTGCCATCAGGGGGACTAGCGGGACTATGAACACCGGGGAGCTGTTTTTT
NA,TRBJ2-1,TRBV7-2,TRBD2,CASSSGEGRGGDNEQFF,TGTGCCAGCAGCTCCGGGGAGGGGCGGGGGGGCGACAATGAGCAGTTCTTC
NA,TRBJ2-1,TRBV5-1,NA,CASSLGGEYNEQFF,TGCGCCAGCAGCTTGGGTGGAGAGTACAATGAGCAGTTCTTC
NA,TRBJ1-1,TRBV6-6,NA,CASRAEAEAFF,TGTGCCAGCAGGGCGGAGGCTGAAGCTTTCTTT
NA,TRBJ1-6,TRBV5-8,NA,CASSFVAVYNSPLHF,TGTGCCAGCAGCTTTGTGGCGGTTTATAATTCACCCCTCCACTTT
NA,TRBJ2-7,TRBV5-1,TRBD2,CASSPKKLAGGPGEQYF,TGCGCCAGCAGCCCGAAGAAACTAGCGGGGGGGCCGGGTGAGCAGTACTTC
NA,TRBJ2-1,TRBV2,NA,CASTQVSYNEQFF,TGTGCCAGCACCCAGGTTAGCTACAATGAGCAGTTCTTC
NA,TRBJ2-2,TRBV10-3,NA,CAINPGHQNTGELFF,TGTGCCATCAATCCGGGACATCAGAACACCGGGGAGCTGTTTTTT
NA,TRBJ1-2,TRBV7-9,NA,CASSSQINYGYTF,TGTGCCAGCAGCTCCCAGATCAACTATGGCTACACCTTC
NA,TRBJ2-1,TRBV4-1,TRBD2,CASSQVAQGGRGEQFF,TGCGCCAGCAGCCAAGTAGCCCAGGGCGGGAGGGGTGAGCAGTTCTTC
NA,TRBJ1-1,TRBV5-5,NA,CASSFRQHDILNTEAFF,TGTGCCAGCAGCTTTCGACAGCACGACATTTTGAACACTGAAGCTTTCTTT
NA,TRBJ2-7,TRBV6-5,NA,CASTRDGSSYEQYF,TGTGCCAGCACACGGGACGGGAGCTCCTACGAGCAGTACTTC
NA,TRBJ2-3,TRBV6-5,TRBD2,CASSWGRADTQYF,TGTGCCAGCAGTTGGGGGAGGGCAGATACGCAGTATTTT
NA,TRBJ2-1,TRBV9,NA,CASSPRFLGGEQFF,TGTGCCAGCAGCCCCCGCTTCTTGGGGGGTGAGCAGTTCTTC
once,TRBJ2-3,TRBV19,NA,CASSTRGTDTQYF,TGTGCCAGTTCCACCAGGGGCACAGATACGCAGTATTTT
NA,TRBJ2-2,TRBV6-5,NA,CASSYLRVGSTGELFF,TGTGCCAGCAGTTACTTGCGGGTCGGTTCCACCGGGGAGCTGTTTTTT
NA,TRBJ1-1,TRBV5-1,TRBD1,CASSPGWGQASEAFF,TGCGCCAGCAGCCCCGGATGGGGACAGGCGAGTGAAGCTTTCTTT
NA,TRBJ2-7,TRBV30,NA,CAWLFVARGYEQYF,TGTGCCTGGCTTTTCGTAGCCCGGGGTTACGAGCAGTACTTC
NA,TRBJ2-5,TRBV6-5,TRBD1,CASSYTGTGVETQYF,TGTGCCAGCAGTTACACTGGGACAGGGGTTGAGACCCAGTACTTC
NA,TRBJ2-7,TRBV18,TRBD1,CASSGTGNEQYF,TGCGCCAGCTCAGGGACAGGGAACGAGCAGTACTTC
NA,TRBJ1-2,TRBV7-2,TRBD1,CASSSQGNYGYTF,TGTGCCAGCAGCTCACAGGGGAACTATGGCTACACCTTC
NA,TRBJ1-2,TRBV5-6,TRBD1,CASSPGGAGTGPLIYGYTF,TGTGCCAGCAGCCCGGGGGGGGCCGGGACAGGGCCACTAATCTATGGCTACACCTTC
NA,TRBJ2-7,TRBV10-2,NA,CASSPTYEQYF,TGCGCCAGCAGCCCTACCTACGAGCAGTACTTC
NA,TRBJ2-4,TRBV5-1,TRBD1,CASSFAGDRGNIQYF,TGCGCCAGCAGCTTCGCCGGGGACAGGGGCAATATTCAGTACTTC
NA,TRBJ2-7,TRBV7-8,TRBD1,CASSIQGAEYEQYF,TGTGCCAGCAGCATACAGGGGGCCGAGTACGAGCAGTACTTC
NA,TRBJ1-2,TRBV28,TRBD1,CASSLFLRTGTGGGYTF,TGTGCCAGCAGTTTATTTCTCAGAACCGGGACAGGGGGTGGCTACACCTTC
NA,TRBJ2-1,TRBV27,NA,CASSLFLGIGQNEQFF,TGTGCCAGCAGTTTATTTCTAGGAATCGGTCAGAATGAGCAGTTCTTC
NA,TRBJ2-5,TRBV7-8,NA,CASRFNRRQETQYF,TGTGCCAGCAGATTTAACAGACGGCAAGAGACCCAGTACTTC
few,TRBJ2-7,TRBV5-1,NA,CASSFGRAYEQYF,TGCGCCAGCAGCTTTGGCAGGGCCTACGAGCAGTACTTC
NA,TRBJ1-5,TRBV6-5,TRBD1,CASRRDRDSNQPQHF,TGTGCCAGCAGAAGAGACAGGGATAGCAATCAGCCCCAGCATTTT
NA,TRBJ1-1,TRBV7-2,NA,CASSLGRQMNTEAFF,TGTGCCAGCAGCCTAGGACGACAGATGAACACTGAAGCTTTCTTT
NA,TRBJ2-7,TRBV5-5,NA,CASSLRTNYEQYF,TGTGCCAGCAGCTTGAGAACAAACTACGAGCAGTACTTC
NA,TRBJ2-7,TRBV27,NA,CASSFGVRGYEQYF,TGTGCCAGCAGTTTCGGTGTCAGGGGTTACGAGCAGTACTTC
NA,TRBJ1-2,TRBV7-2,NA,CASSLDSARGNYGYTF,TGTGCCAGCAGCTTAGATAGTGCCAGGGGAAACTATGGCTACACCTTC
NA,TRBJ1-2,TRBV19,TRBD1,CASSILDRGSGYTF,TGTGCCAGTAGTATACTGGACAGGGGGAGCGGCTACACCTTC